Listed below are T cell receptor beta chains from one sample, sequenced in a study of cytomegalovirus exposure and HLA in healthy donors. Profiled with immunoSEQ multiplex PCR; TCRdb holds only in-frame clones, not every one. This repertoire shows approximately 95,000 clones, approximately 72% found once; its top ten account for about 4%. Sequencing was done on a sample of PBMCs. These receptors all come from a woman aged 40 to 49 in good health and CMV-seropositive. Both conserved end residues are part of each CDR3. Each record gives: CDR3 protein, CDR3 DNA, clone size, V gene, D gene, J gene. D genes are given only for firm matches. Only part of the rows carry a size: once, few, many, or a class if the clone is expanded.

CAIREGLAGAQETQYF	TGTGCCATCAGAGAAGGACTAGCGGGCGCACAAGAGACCCAGTACTTC	NA	TRBV10-3	TRBD2	TRBJ2-5
CASSYQAGSNANGYTF	TGTGCCAGCAGCTACCAGGCTGGCTCTAATGCGAATGGCTACACCTTC	NA	TRBV7-2	NA	TRBJ1-2
CASSPLTTTGELFF	TGTGCCAGCAGCCCACTAACGACTACCGGGGAGCTGTTTTTT	NA	TRBV7-3	NA	TRBJ2-2
CASSVAASTDTQYF	TGCGCCAGCAGCGTAGCGGCTAGCACAGATACGCAGTATTTT	NA	TRBV5-1	NA	TRBJ2-3
CASSPGSGAQETQYF	TGTGCCAGCTCACCGGGGTCAGGGGCGCAAGAGACCCAGTACTTC	NA	TRBV18	NA	TRBJ2-5
CASSEGLADNEQFF	TGCGCCAGCAGCGAGGGACTAGCGGACAATGAGCAGTTCTTC	NA	TRBV5-1	TRBD2	TRBJ2-1
CASSRLGSSYNEQFF	TGTGCTAGCAGCCGTCTAGGGAGCTCCTACAATGAGCAGTTCTTC	once	TRBV7-7	NA	TRBJ2-1
CASSIGGYRGYNEQFF	TGTGCCAGTAGTATAGGGGGGTACAGGGGGTACAATGAGCAGTTCTTC	NA	TRBV19	TRBD1	TRBJ2-1
CASKGGSNTEAFF	TGTGCCAGCAAAGGAGGTTCGAACACTGAAGCTTTCTTT	once	TRBV6-1	NA	TRBJ1-1
CASTSRLAAFTDTQYF	TGTGCCAGTACCTCCAGACTAGCGGCCTTCACAGATACGCAGTATTTT	NA	TRBV19	TRBD2	TRBJ2-3
CASSGGVWETQYF	TGTGCCAGCAGTGGTGGAGTTTGGGAGACCCAGTACTTC	NA	TRBV2	NA	TRBJ2-5
CASSPPLAGEETQYF	TGTGCCAGCAGTCCGCCACTAGCGGGTGAAGAGACCCAGTACTTC	once	TRBV28	TRBD2	TRBJ2-5
CASSPIIREGFGETQYF	TGTGCCAGCAGTCCAATAATAAGGGAGGGGTTCGGAGAGACCCAGTACTTC	once	TRBV28	TRBD2	TRBJ2-5
CASTKTSGGPYEQYF	TGTGCCAGCACCAAGACTAGCGGTGGACCCTACGAGCAGTACTTC	NA	TRBV11-3	TRBD2	TRBJ2-7
CASRITLARLDNEQFF	TGTGCCAGCAGAATCACACTAGCGCGCCTAGACAATGAGCAGTTCTTC	NA	TRBV5-6	TRBD2	TRBJ2-1
CASSLFGVDYGYTF	TGTGCCAGCAGCTTGTTCGGGGTTGACTATGGCTACACCTTC	NA	TRBV5-8	NA	TRBJ1-2
CASSYLGEGPREQYF	TGTGCCAGCAGCTACCTGGGGGAGGGCCCAAGAGAGCAGTACTTC	NA	TRBV5-4	TRBD2	TRBJ2-7
CASRSPGVDTQYF	TGTGCCAGTAGAAGCCCGGGTGTGGATACGCAGTATTTT	NA	TRBV19	NA	TRBJ2-3
CASSPWGTSGGRENYEQYF	TGTGCCAGCAGCCCGTGGGGGACTAGCGGTGGGCGGGAGAACTACGAGCAGTACTTC	NA	TRBV7-9	TRBD2	TRBJ2-7
CASSRRDTDYEQYF	TGTGCCAGCAGTCGCCGGGACACGGATTACGAGCAGTACTTC	once	TRBV6-1	NA	TRBJ2-7
CASSSGTEGEKLFF	TGCGCCAGCAGCTCCGGGACAGAGGGCGAAAAACTGTTTTTT	once	TRBV5-1	TRBD1	TRBJ1-4
CASSRGTSGDTQYF	TGTGCTAGCAGTCGCGGGACCTCCGGAGATACGCAGTATTTT	NA	TRBV6-4	NA	TRBJ2-3
CASSSGHSYEQYF	TGTGCCAGCAGCTCGGGACATTCTTACGAGCAGTACTTC	few	TRBV5-6	NA	TRBJ2-7
CASSFDTNTEAFF	TGTGCCAGCAGCTTCGACACGAACACTGAAGCTTTCTTT	NA	TRBV7-3	NA	TRBJ1-1
CASSPTNYGYTF	TGTGCCAGCAGCCCAACTAACTATGGCTACACCTTC	NA	TRBV7-8	NA	TRBJ1-2
CASSLDAGEAFF	TGTGCCAGCAGCTTAGATGCGGGGGAAGCTTTCTTT	NA	TRBV7-9	NA	TRBJ1-1
CAWSALAGKKNIQYF	TGTGCCTGGAGTGCCCTAGCGGGGAAAAAAAACATTCAGTACTTC	NA	TRBV30	TRBD2	TRBJ2-4
CASSPGDTQYF	TGTGCCAGCAGTCCAGGGGATACGCAGTATTTT	NA	TRBV6-6	NA	TRBJ2-3
CASSVVVRTQYF	TGCGCCAGCAGTGTGGTAGTAAGAACTCAGTACTTC	once	TRBV10-1	NA	TRBJ2-4
CASSPPDRELAYEQYF	TGTGCCAGCAGTCCCCCCGACAGGGAACTAGCCTACGAGCAGTACTTC	NA	TRBV28	TRBD1	TRBJ2-7
CASSTDISSQPQHF	TGTGCCAGCAGCACGGACATCTCAAGTCAGCCCCAGCATTTT	NA	TRBV7-9	NA	TRBJ1-5
CASSDDRVMGNEQFF	TGTGCCAGCAGCGATGACAGGGTGATGGGGAATGAGCAGTTCTTC	NA	TRBV11-3	TRBD1	TRBJ2-1
CASSITYRGPDYEQYF	TGTGCCAGCAGCATAACCTACAGGGGCCCAGACTACGAGCAGTACTTC	few	TRBV7-2	TRBD1	TRBJ2-7